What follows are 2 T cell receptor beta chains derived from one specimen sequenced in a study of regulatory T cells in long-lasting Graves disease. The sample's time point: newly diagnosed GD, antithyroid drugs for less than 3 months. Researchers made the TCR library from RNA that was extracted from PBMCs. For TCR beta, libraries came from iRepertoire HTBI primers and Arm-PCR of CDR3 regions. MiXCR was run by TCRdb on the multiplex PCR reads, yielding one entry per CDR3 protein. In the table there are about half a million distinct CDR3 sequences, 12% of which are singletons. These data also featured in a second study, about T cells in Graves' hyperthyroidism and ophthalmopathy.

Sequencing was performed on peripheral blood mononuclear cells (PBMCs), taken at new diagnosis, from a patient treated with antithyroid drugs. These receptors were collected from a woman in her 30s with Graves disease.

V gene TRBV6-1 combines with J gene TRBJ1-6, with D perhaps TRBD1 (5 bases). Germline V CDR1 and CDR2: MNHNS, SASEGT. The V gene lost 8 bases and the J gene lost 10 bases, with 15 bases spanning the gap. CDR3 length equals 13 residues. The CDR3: CASQRGASSPLHF. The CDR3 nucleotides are TGTGCCAGCCAAAGGGGCGCCAGCTCACCCCTCCACTTT.

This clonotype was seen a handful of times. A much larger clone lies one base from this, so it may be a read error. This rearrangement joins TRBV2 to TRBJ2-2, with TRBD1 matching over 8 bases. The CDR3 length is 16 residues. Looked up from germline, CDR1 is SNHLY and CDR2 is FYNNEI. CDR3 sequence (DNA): TGTGCCAGCAGTGAATTGTGGCAGGGGGCAAACGGGGAGCCGTTTTTT. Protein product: CASSELWQGANGEPFF.